Listed below are T cell receptor gamma chains from one sample, sequenced in a study of intestinal T cells in coeliac disease. TCRdb re-called clones from the multiplex PCR reads via CATT. This table has about 660 gamma-chain clones, roughly 49% appearing once. The sample taken for sequencing was a duodenal biopsy. These receptors came from a human donor with celiac disease. CDR3s include the opening cysteine and the closing phenylalanine or tryptophan. Each record gives: J gene, clone size, V gene, CDR3 DNA, CDR3 protein. Some rows mark clone size as missing; the rest say once, few, many or name a class of expanded clone.

j_gene: TRGJP1; abundance: NA; v_gene: TRGV10; CDR3nt: TGTGCTGCGTGGGATATTATCGTATGGCCAACTGGTTGGTTCAAGATATTT; CDR3aa: CAAWDIIVWPTGWFKIF
j_gene: TRGJ1/TRGJ2; abundance: large; v_gene: TRGV11; CDR3nt: TGTGCCTGCTGGATTAGGCACGATGGACTCTTT; CDR3aa: CACWIRHDGLF
j_gene: TRGJP2; abundance: NA; v_gene: TRGV8; CDR3nt: TGTGCCACCTGGTCCCCTTCTAGTAGTGATTGGATCAAGACGTTT; CDR3aa: CATWSPSSSDWIKTF
j_gene: TRGJP2; abundance: NA; v_gene: TRGV2; CDR3nt: TGTGCCACCTTGGGACGGGCCGGTAGTGATTGGATCAAGACGTTT; CDR3aa: CATLGRAGSDWIKTF
j_gene: TRGJ1/TRGJ2; abundance: large; v_gene: TRGV3; CDR3nt: TGTGCCACCTGGGACAGGCCTAAGAAACTCTTT; CDR3aa: CATWDRPKKLF
j_gene: TRGJ1/TRGJ2; abundance: NA; v_gene: TRGV11; CDR3nt: TGTGCCTGCTGGATTGAAGTTTTTATTATTAAGAAACTCTTT; CDR3aa: CACWIEVFIIKKLF
j_gene: TRGJ1/TRGJ2; abundance: large; v_gene: TRGV9; CDR3nt: TGTGCCTTGTGGGAGGGAGGGAAGAAACTCTTT; CDR3aa: CALWEGGKKLF
j_gene: TRGJ1/TRGJ2; abundance: NA; v_gene: TRGV10; CDR3nt: TGTGCTGCGTGGGATCGGGGGAATTATTATAAGAAACTCTTT; CDR3aa: CAAWDRGNYYKKLF
j_gene: TRGJ1/TRGJ2; abundance: NA; v_gene: TRGV9; CDR3nt: TGTGCCTTGTTGGGATTTTCAGTTATAATTTTATTAATAATGAAACTCTTT; CDR3aa: CALLGFSVIILLIMKLF
j_gene: TRGJ1/TRGJ2; abundance: NA; v_gene: TRGV3; CDR3nt: TGTGCACCTGGGACAGGCAGGGCTGTAGAGAAACTCTTT; CDR3aa: CAPGTGRAVEKLF
j_gene: TRGJ1/TRGJ2; abundance: large; v_gene: TRGV8; CDR3nt: TGTGCCACCTGGGACAACACTAAGAAACTCTTT; CDR3aa: CATWDNTKKLF
j_gene: TRGJ1/TRGJ2; abundance: few; v_gene: TRGV3; CDR3nt: TGTGCCACCTGGGACAGATTTATTATAAAGAAACTCTTT; CDR3aa: CATWDRFIIKKLF
j_gene: TRGJP1; abundance: NA; v_gene: TRGV8; CDR3nt: TGTGCACCTGGGATACCTACTGGTTGGTTCAAGATATTT; CDR3aa: CAPGIPTGWFKIF
j_gene: TRGJ1/TRGJ2; abundance: large; v_gene: TRGV2; CDR3nt: TGTGCCACCTGGGACGGGCACTATAAGAAACTCTTT; CDR3aa: CATWDGHYKKLF
j_gene: TRGJ1/TRGJ2; abundance: large; v_gene: TRGV2; CDR3nt: TGTGCCACCTGGGACGGGCGTAAGAAACTCTTT; CDR3aa: CATWDGRKKLF
j_gene: TRGJ1/TRGJ2; abundance: large; v_gene: TRGV10; CDR3nt: TGTGCTGGGAATTATTATAAGAAACTCTTT; CDR3aa: CAGNYYKKLF
j_gene: TRGJP1; abundance: NA; v_gene: TRGV8; CDR3nt: TGTGCCACCTTGGGCCTATTAGGTTGGTTCAAGATATTT; CDR3aa: CATLGLLGWFKIF
j_gene: TRGJ1/TRGJ2; abundance: NA; v_gene: TRGV4; CDR3nt: TGTGCCCTAGGTTATAAGAAACTCTTT; CDR3aa: CALGYKKLF
j_gene: TRGJP2; abundance: NA; v_gene: TRGV8; CDR3nt: TGTGCCACCTGGTCCCTTCTAGTAGTTGATTGGATCAAGACGTTT; CDR3aa: CATWSLLVVDWIKTF
j_gene: TRGJP2; abundance: large; v_gene: TRGV8; CDR3nt: TGTGCCACCTGGGATAGAGGTAGTGATTGGATCAAGACGTTT; CDR3aa: CATWDRGSDWIKTF
j_gene: TRGJ1/TRGJ2; abundance: large; v_gene: TRGV2; CDR3nt: TGTGCCACCTGGGACGGGCCCAAAAATTATTATAAGAAACTCTTT; CDR3aa: CATWDGPKNYYKKLF
j_gene: TRGJ1/TRGJ2; abundance: NA; v_gene: TRGV10; CDR3nt: TGTGCTGGCGTGGGATTTCGGACGGGGAATTATTATAAGAAACTCTTT; CDR3aa: CAGVGFRTGNYYKKLF
j_gene: TRGJ1/TRGJ2; abundance: hyperexpanded; v_gene: TRGV9; CDR3nt: TGTGCCTTGTGGGAAGGACAGACGAAACTCTTT; CDR3aa: CALWEGQTKLF
j_gene: TRGJP2; abundance: NA; v_gene: TRGV8; CDR3nt: TGTGCGCGCGCCAGCGGGTCCGGTAAATTTTCACCGGTGAGTAGTGATTGGATCAAGACGTTT; CDR3aa: CARASGSGKFSPVSSDWIKTF
j_gene: TRGJ1/TRGJ2; abundance: NA; v_gene: TRGV2; CDR3nt: TGTGCCACCTTGGGACGGGCCGAATATAAGAAACTCTTT; CDR3aa: CATLGRAEYKKLF
j_gene: TRGJ1/TRGJ2; abundance: large; v_gene: TRGV3; CDR3nt: TGTGCCACCTGGGACAGGGGGGATTATTATAAGAAACTCTTT; CDR3aa: CATWDRGDYYKKLF
j_gene: TRGJ1/TRGJ2; abundance: NA; v_gene: TRGV8; CDR3nt: TGTGCCACCTGGGATAGTCGGATTATTTATAAGAAACTCTTT; CDR3aa: CATWDSRIIYKKLF
j_gene: TRGJP2; abundance: hyperexpanded; v_gene: TRGV2; CDR3nt: TGTGCCACCTGGGACGGCAGTAGTGATTGGATCAAGACGTTT; CDR3aa: CATWDGSSDWIKTF
j_gene: TRGJ1/TRGJ2; abundance: NA; v_gene: TRGV2; CDR3nt: TGTGCCACCTGGGACGGGCCTCGGTTTGGGTATAAGAAACTCTTT; CDR3aa: CATWDGPRFGYKKLF
j_gene: TRGJ1/TRGJ2; abundance: large; v_gene: TRGV10; CDR3nt: TGTGCTGCGTGGGATTATGAGGCGAAACTCTTT; CDR3aa: CAAWDYEAKLF
j_gene: TRGJ1/TRGJ2; abundance: few; v_gene: TRGV2; CDR3nt: TGTGCCACCTGGACGTCCTATTATAAGAAACTCTTT; CDR3aa: CATWTSYYKKLF
j_gene: TRGJ1/TRGJ2; abundance: large; v_gene: TRGV8; CDR3nt: TGTGCCACCTGGGATACCGATTATAAGAAACTCTTT; CDR3aa: CATWDTDYKKLF
j_gene: TRGJP2; abundance: few; v_gene: TRGV2; CDR3nt: TGTGCCACCTGGGCACGGGCCGGGGCTGCAACGCTCACGCGCGGAGTCAAGACGTTT; CDR3aa: CATWARAGAATLTRGVKTF
j_gene: TRGJP2; abundance: NA; v_gene: TRGV2; CDR3nt: TGTGCCACCTGGGACGGGAGCTCGGTAGTTGATTGGATCAAGACGTTT; CDR3aa: CATWDGSSVVDWIKTF
j_gene: TRGJ1/TRGJ2; abundance: NA; v_gene: TRGV10; CDR3nt: TGTGCTGCGTGGGGTAATTATTATAAGAAACTCTTT; CDR3aa: CAAWGNYYKKLF
j_gene: TRGJ1/TRGJ2; abundance: large; v_gene: TRGV3; CDR3nt: TGTGCCACCTGGGACCTGGATTATAAGAAACTCTTT; CDR3aa: CATWDLDYKKLF
j_gene: TRGJ1/TRGJ2; abundance: NA; v_gene: TRGV9; CDR3nt: TGTGCCTTGTGGAAGGGGCTAAGGTTGGGGGGGAAACTCTTT; CDR3aa: CALWKGLRLGGKLF
j_gene: TRGJ1/TRGJ2; abundance: large; v_gene: TRGV9; CDR3nt: TGTGCCTTGTGGGAGGTGGGCTATAAGAAACTCTTT; CDR3aa: CALWEVGYKKLF
j_gene: TRGJP1; abundance: hyperexpanded; v_gene: TRGV8; CDR3nt: TGTGCCACCTGGGATACCACTGGTTGGTTCAAGATATTT; CDR3aa: CATWDTTGWFKIF
j_gene: TRGJP2; abundance: large; v_gene: TRGV8; CDR3nt: TGTGCGCGCGCCAGCGGGTCCGGTAAAATTTTC; CDR3aa: CARASGSGKIF